These 26 T cell receptor beta chains came from one sample sequenced in a study of early T cells in non-severe SARS-CoV-2 infection. Using its own MiXCR run on the 5' RACE reads, TCRdb lists one record per CDR3 protein. The sample shows some 80,000 distinct CDR3 sequences, less than 11% of them seen only once. The specimen was whole blood, collected at baseline. The origin of the receptors is an adult who was a healthcare worker with PCR-confirmed SARS-CoV-2 infection or an uninfected control (not recorded which).

Many counts were recorded for this clonotype. The rearrangement uses TRBV6-1 and TRBJ2-2, with D perhaps matching TRBD1 or TRBD2 (5 bases each). There are 14 residues in the CDR3. Between the trimmed V and J ends, which lost 0 bases and 3 bases, there was a span of 5 bases. The germline V gene has CDR1 MNHNS and CDR2 SASEGT. DNA for the CDR3: TGTGCCAGCAGTGAAGCGGGGGACACCGGGGAGCTGTTTTTT. Translating gives CASSEAGDTGELFF.

This clonotype turned up a few times. The CDR3 region is CASSSSSNQPQHF. The CDR3 region has the DNA TGTGCCAGCAGCTCCTCTAGCAATCAGCCCCAGCATTTT. This chain joins TRBV7-2 and TRBJ1-5, with D hard to call. Per the germline V gene, CDR1 is SGHTA and CDR2 is FQGNSA. The CDR3 is made up of 13 amino acids. V shed 4 bases and J shed 0 bases, with 4 bases lying between them.

This chain connects TRBV19 to TRBJ2-7, with D perhaps TRBD2 (6 bases). With 4 bases removed from V and 3 bases from J, the gap between germline ends came to 16 bases. CDR3 length equals 15 residues. Germline assignment: CDR1 LNHDA and CDR2 SQIVND (reference sequence). CDR3 coding DNA: TGTGCCAGTAGTACCTCTAGCGAACGGAACTACGAGCAGTACTTC. Protein sequence: CASSTSSERNYEQYF.

This clonotype was found many times. The genes are TRBV28 and TRBJ1-2; 11 bases map to TRBD1. From germline, CDR1 is MDHEN and CDR2 SYDVKM. The CDR3 is made up of 15 amino acids. With 6 bases clipped from V and 5 bases from J, the junction kept 8 bases outside the gene matches. The CDR3 spells CASSSTGTGGYGYTF. The CDR3, as DNA: TGTGCCAGCAGCTCTACGGGGACAGGGGGGTATGGCTACACCTTC.

The table lists this clonotype with many counts. The chain couples TRBV5-5 to TRBJ2-6; D is possibly TRBD1 (5 bases). CDR1 is SGHKS and CDR2 is YYEKEE in the germline V gene (reference sequence). V dropped 2 bases and J dropped 0 bases, with 15 bases sitting between them. The CDR3 has 18 residues. This CDR3 is CASSFLRVEASGANVLTF. The CDR3 nucleotides are TGTGCCAGCAGCTTTCTCAGGGTTGAGGCCTCTGGGGCCAACGTCCTGACTTTC.

This clonotype is medium-sized in the sample. The gene calls are TRBV6-1 and TRBJ2-6; weak D call: TRBD2 (5 bases). V lost 7 bases and J lost 1, with 11 bases in between. Germline CDR1 reads MNHNS; CDR2 reads SASEGT. This CDR3 is built from 15 residues. The CDR3 protein is CASNEGGSGANVLTF. The DNA for the CDR3 is TGTGCCAGCAACGAAGGAGGTTCTGGGGCCAACGTCCTGACTTTC.

This chain links TRBV11-1 with TRBJ2-7; D possibly matches TRBD1 or TRBD2 (6 bases each). The V end lost 8 bases, the J end lost 2 bases, and 25 bases lay between the germline ends. This CDR3 has 17 amino acids. Germline assignment: CDR1 SGHAT and CDR2 FQDESV (reference sequence). CDR3 region: CASAGSTRGSVTYEQYF. The CDR3 DNA is TGTGCCAGCGCGGGGAGCACTAGGGGGAGCGTCACCTACGAGCAGTACTTC.

The chain carries TRBV12-3 or TRBV12-4 and TRBJ2-7; a weak D match, TRBD1 (6 bases). The CDR3 spans 12 residues. Deletions cut 4 bases from V and 5 bases from J, with 9 bases between. DNA for the CDR3: TGTGCCAGCAGTTCCGGGACAAACGAGCAGTACTTC. Translation gives CASSSGTNEQYF.

The V and J genes are TRBV5-6 and TRBJ2-3, with a tentative D call TRBD2 (6 bases). Per the germline V gene, CDR1 is SGHDT and CDR2 is YYEEEE. This CDR3 has 16 amino acids. Trimming took 6 bases from V and 0 from J, leaving 17 bases between them. CDR3 protein: CASNGGIGGSTDTQYF. CDR3 DNA: TGTGCCAGCAACGGGGGTATCGGAGGGAGCACAGATACGCAGTATTTT.

This chain links TRBV20-1 with TRBJ2-7; 9 bases line up with TRBD2. The CDR3 runs to 14 residues. Germline loops: CDR1 DFQATT, CDR2 SNEGSKA (reference sequence). The junction had 6 bases not matched to a gene; V was cut back by 3 bases and J by 3 bases. As DNA, the CDR3 is TGCAGTGCTAGTTGGCGGGAGGGGCTCTACGAGCAGTACTTC. Translating it yields CSASWREGLYEQYF.

This clonotype was found once. The chain has TRBV2 and TRBJ2-1; tentative D call: TRBD1 (5 bases). CDR1 and CDR2 from the germline V gene are SNHLY and FYNNEI. The CDR3 covers 13 residues. Trimming left V 4 bases short and J 3 bases short, with 7 bases between. CDR3 sequence: CASSVDSYNEQFF. The CDR3 DNA reads TGTGCCAGCAGTGTTGACAGCTACAATGAGCAGTTCTTC.

The rearrangement links TRBV7-9 to TRBJ2-5; D might be TRBD1 (5 bases). CDR3 size: 14 residues. Germline V lookup: CDR1 SEHNR, CDR2 FQNEAQ (reference sequence). The V gene lost 3 bases and the J gene lost 1 base, with 9 bases spanning the gap. This CDR3 reads CASSLRQTQETQYF. Written as DNA, the CDR3 is TGTGCCAGCAGCTTGAGACAGACCCAAGAGACCCAGTACTTC.

A few counts support this clonotype. V gene TRBV7-2 combines with J gene TRBJ2-6; the D gene is possibly TRBD1 (5 bases). V was pared by 5 bases and J by 4 bases, with 15 bases between. The CDR3 is 16 residues long. Germline-derived CDR1 and CDR2 are SGHTA and FQGNSA. The CDR3 loop reads CASSPDTTTGANVLTF. The CDR3 DNA follows: TGTGCCAGCAGCCCGGACACTACCACCGGGGCCAACGTCCTGACTTTC.

This clonotype has ten or more counts. V is TRBV21-1 and J is TRBJ2-3. TRBV21-1 represents a pseudogene. The CDR3 is 14 residues long. CDR3 amino acids: CASTVRRSTDTQYF. DNA for the CDR3: TGTGCCAGCACCGTTAGGCGAAGCACAGATACGCAGTATTTT.

This clonotype showed up just a few times. The chain couples TRBV9 to TRBJ2-5, with 7 bases fitting TRBD2. CDR1 is SGDLS and CDR2 is YYNGEE in the germline V gene. The trim removed 3 bases at V and 3 bases at J, leaving 2 bases unmatched. CDR3 length: 13 amino acids. In DNA form, the CDR3 reads TGTGCCAGCAGCGACCTAGCGGAAGAGACCCAGTACTTC. It encodes CASSDLAEETQYF.

Ten or more counts support this clonotype. The V and J genes are TRBV20-1 and TRBJ1-1; 7 nucleotides agree with TRBD1. This CDR3 is built from 16 residues. Germline loops: CDR1 DFQATT, CDR2 SNEGSKA (reference sequence). Unmatched junction bases numbered 13, after V lost 5 bases and J lost 1 base. Here the CDR3 reads CSASPTGVRGNTEAFF. The DNA for the CDR3 is TGCAGTGCTTCACCCACAGGGGTCCGAGGGAACACTGAAGCTTTCTTT.

The sample holds a few counts of this clonotype. This chain joins TRBV5-4 and TRBJ2-1; D unclear. Trimming removed 2 bases from V and 2 bases from J, with 11 bases in between. This CDR3 is 15 amino acids long. Per the germline V gene, CDR1 is SGHNT and CDR2 is YYREEE (reference sequence). This chain's CDR3 is CASSLTATPYNEQFF. As DNA, the CDR3 is TGTGCCAGCAGCTTAACAGCTACCCCCTACAATGAGCAGTTCTTC.

This clonotype was detected many times. The chain links TRBV20-1 to TRBJ1-1; no reliable D call. Trimming removed 6 bases at V and 2 bases at J, with 19 bases between. CDR1 DFQATT and CDR2 SNEGSKA come from the germline V gene (reference sequence). The CDR3 has 15 residues. The CDR3 spells CSAYDKGGFNTEAFF. CDR3 sequence (DNA): TGCAGTGCATACGATAAGGGAGGTTTCAACACTGAAGCTTTCTTT.

The gene calls are TRBV24-1 and TRBJ2-1, with a possible D match to TRBD1 (6 bases). The length of the CDR3 is 15 residues. Trimming removed 6 bases from V and 0 bases from J, with 11 bases in between. CDR1 is KGHDR, CDR2 SFDVKD, per germline. The CDR3 nucleotides are TGTGCCACCAGTAATAGACAGGACTCCTACAATGAGCAGTTCTTC. As protein: CATSNRQDSYNEQFF.

This sequence joins TRBV7-2 and TRBJ2-1, with TRBD2 matching over 9 bases. The V gene end was trimmed by 1 base and the J gene end by 7 bases; junction bases not matched to a gene: 5. The CDR3 totals 15 residues. The germline V gene encodes CDR1 SGHTA and CDR2 FQGNSA. The CDR3 bases are TGTGCCAGCAGCTTAGGGACTAGCGCCCTAAATGAGCAGTTCTTC. Encoded protein: CASSLGTSALNEQFF.

The chain couples TRBV24-1 to TRBJ2-3, with TRBD2 matching over 12 bases. V gave up 2 bases and J gave up 4 bases; unmatched junction bases: 3. The CDR3 sequence is 16 residues long. CDR1 is KGHDR, CDR2 SFDVKD, per germline. In DNA form, the CDR3 reads TGTGCCACCAGTGATTGGTCTAGCGGGAGGGCAGATACGCAGTATTTT. Its translation: CATSDWSSGRADTQYF.

The rearrangement links TRBV30 to TRBJ2-5; 7 positions agree with TRBD1. CDR3 length: 15 amino acids. Germline lookup yields CDR1 GTSNPN and CDR2 SVGIG (reference sequence). J gave up 2 bases and V 2 bases, and 8 bases lay outside the gene matches. This CDR3 is CAWSPLGQPQETQYF. The CDR3 DNA reads as TGTGCCTGGAGTCCCCTGGGACAGCCACAAGAGACCCAGTACTTC.

This clonotype was found many times. Its ends do not fully match the called genes, so a read error is possible. The chain couples TRBV30 to TRBJ2-1, with 10 bases matching TRBD2. The length of the CDR3 is 13 residues. From germline, CDR1 is GTSNPN and CDR2 SVGIG (reference sequence). The CDR3 loop is CAGSGRAMDEQFF. In DNA, the CDR3 is TGTGCCGGGAGCGGGAGGGCCATGGATGAGCAGTTCTTC.

V usage is TRBV11-2 and J usage is TRBJ2-3, with D perhaps matching TRBD2 (6 bases). V lost 0 bases and J 1 base, leaving 14 bases between the germline ends. The CDR3 is made up of 17 amino acids. Germline lookup yields CDR1 SGHAT and CDR2 FQNNGV. The CDR3 DNA follows: TGTGCCAGCAGCTTAGATTACCTAGCGATTGGCACAGATACGCAGTATTTT. Its translation: CASSLDYLAIGTDTQYF.

The chain has TRBV5-1 and TRBJ2-2; D not resolved. Trimming pared 4 bases from V and 4 bases from J, leaving 11 bases between. Germline-derived CDR1 and CDR2 are SGHRS and YFSETQ. The CDR3 contains 14 residues. The CDR3 region has the DNA TGCGCCAGCAGCCAGACGGAGACCACCGGGGAGCTGTTTTTT. Translated, it gives CASSQTETTGELFF.

This clonotype came up a few times. The V and J genes are TRBV5-4 and TRBJ2-7; 11 bases agree with TRBD2. Germline V gene lookup returns CDR1 SGHNT and CDR2 YYREEE (reference sequence). The CDR3 is 16 residues long. The trim removed 0 bases at V and 3 bases at J, leaving 5 bases unmatched. The CDR3 bases are TGTGCCAGCAGCTTGGTGCCGGGACTAGCGGTCTACGAGCAGTACTTC. Translation gives CASSLVPGLAVYEQYF.